This TCR beta chain was identified in a study of early T cells in non-severe SARS-CoV-2 infection. Looking at the study overall: Sequencing input comprised bulk RNA from unsorted whole blood; chain pairing was not available.

The protocol attached unique molecular identifiers to individual cDNA molecules. TCRdb redid the calling of the 5' RACE reads with MiXCR, one entry per CDR3 protein. The sample holds 75,000 to 80,000 distinct CDR3 sequences, approximately 11% seen once. Whole-study findings and limits: CD4 and private specificities were missed by VDJdb matching, which favored anti-spike CD8 responses.

For this clonotype: Antigen unknown.

This TCR was sampled from an adult who was a healthcare worker with PCR-confirmed SARS-CoV-2 infection or an uninfected control (not recorded which). This material consisted of whole blood, taken at baseline.

The CDR3 is CASSYRRSNQPQHF. The CDR3 nucleotides read TGTGCCAGCAGCTATCGACGGAGCAATCAGCCCCAGCATTTT. V gene TRBV12-3 or TRBV12-4 combines with J gene TRBJ1-5; D is undetermined. The CDR3 contains 14 residues. Trimming removed 6 bases from V and 1 base from J, with 10 bases in between.